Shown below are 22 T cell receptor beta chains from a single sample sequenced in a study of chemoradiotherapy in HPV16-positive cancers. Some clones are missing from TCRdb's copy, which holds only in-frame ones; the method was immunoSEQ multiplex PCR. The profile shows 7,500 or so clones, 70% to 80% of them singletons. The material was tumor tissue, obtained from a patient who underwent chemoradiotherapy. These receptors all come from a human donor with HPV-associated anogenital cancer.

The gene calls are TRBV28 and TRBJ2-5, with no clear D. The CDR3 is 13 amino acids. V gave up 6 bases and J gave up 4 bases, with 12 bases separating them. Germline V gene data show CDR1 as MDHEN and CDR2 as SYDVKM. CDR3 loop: CASSGGTLETQYF. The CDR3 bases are TGTGCCAGCAGCGGCGGAACCTTAGAGACCCAGTACTTC.

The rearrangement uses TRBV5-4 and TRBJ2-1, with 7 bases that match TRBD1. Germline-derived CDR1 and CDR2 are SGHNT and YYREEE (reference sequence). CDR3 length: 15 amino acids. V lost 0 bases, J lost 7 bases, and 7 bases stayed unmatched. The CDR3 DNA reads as TGTGCCAGCAGCTTGGTCCTGGCCAGGGGGAATGAGCAGTTCTTC. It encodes CASSLVLARGNEQFF.

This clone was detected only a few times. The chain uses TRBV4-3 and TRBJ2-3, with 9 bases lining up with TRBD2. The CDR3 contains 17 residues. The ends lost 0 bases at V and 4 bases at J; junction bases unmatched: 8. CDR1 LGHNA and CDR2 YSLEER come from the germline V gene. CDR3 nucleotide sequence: TGCGCCAGCAGCCAAGAAGTGATGTTAGCGGGAGCAGATACGCAGTATTTT. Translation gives CASSQEVMLAGADTQYF.

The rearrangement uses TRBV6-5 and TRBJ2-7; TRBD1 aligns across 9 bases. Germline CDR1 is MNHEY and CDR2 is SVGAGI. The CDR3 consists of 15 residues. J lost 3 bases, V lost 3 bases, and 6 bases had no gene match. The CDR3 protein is CASSYSTGGSYEQYF. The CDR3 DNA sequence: TGTGCCAGCAGTTATTCTACAGGGGGCAGCTACGAGCAGTACTTC.

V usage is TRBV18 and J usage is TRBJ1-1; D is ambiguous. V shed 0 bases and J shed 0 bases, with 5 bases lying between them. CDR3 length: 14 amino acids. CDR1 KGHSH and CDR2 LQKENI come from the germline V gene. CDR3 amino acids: CASSPPGVNTEAFF. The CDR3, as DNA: TGTGCCAGCTCACCACCCGGGGTGAACACTGAAGCTTTCTTT.

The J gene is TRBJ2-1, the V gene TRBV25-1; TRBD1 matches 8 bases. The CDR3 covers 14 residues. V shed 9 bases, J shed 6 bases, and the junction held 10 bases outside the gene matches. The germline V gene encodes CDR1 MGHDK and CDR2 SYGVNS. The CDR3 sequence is CASTGQGNLNEQFF. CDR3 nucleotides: TGTGCCAGTACAGGACAGGGAAACCTCAATGAGCAGTTCTTC.

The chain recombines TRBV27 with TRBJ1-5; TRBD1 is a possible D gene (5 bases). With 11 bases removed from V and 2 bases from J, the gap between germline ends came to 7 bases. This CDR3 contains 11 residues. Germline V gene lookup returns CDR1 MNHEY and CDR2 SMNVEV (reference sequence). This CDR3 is CAAGGNQPQHF. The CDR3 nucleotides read TGTGCCGCGGGGGGCAATCAGCCCCAGCATTTT.

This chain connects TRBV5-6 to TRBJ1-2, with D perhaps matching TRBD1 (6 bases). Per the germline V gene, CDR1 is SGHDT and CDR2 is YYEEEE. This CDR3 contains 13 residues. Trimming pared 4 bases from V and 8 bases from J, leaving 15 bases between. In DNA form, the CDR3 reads TGTGCCAGCAGCGTACCGACAGGCGGAGGCTACACCTTC. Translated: CASSVPTGGGYTF.

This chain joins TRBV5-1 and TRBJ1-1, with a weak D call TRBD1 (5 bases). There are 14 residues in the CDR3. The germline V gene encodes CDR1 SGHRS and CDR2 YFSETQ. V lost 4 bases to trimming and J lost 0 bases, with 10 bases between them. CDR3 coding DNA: TGCGCCAGCAGCCCCGGGGCCGTGAACACTGAAGCTTTCTTT. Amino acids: CASSPGAVNTEAFF.

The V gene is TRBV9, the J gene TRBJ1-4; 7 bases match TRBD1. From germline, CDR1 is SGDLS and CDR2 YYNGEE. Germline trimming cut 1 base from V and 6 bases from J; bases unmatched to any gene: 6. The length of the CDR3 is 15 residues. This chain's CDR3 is CASSVSDRAYEKLFF. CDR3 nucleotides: TGTGCCAGCAGCGTAAGCGACAGGGCGTATGAAAAACTGTTTTTT.

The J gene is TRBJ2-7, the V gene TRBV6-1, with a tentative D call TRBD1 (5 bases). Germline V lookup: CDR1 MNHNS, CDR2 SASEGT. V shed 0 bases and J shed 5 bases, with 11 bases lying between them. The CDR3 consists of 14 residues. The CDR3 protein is CASSEAREWNEQYF. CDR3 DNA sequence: TGTGCCAGCAGTGAAGCCAGGGAATGGAACGAGCAGTACTTC.

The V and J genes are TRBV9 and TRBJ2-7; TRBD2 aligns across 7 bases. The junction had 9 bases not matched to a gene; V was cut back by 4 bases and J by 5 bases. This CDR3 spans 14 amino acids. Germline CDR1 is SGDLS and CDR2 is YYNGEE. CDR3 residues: CASSPGGRVDEQYF. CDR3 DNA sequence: TGTGCCAGCAGCCCCGGGGGGAGGGTGGACGAGCAGTACTTC.

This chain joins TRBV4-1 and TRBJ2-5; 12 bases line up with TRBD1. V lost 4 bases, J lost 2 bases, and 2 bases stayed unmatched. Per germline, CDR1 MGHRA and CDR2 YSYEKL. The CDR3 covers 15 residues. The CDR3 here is CASSRDRGRQETQYF. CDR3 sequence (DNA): TGCGCCAGCAGCCGGGACAGGGGGCGGCAAGAGACCCAGTACTTC.

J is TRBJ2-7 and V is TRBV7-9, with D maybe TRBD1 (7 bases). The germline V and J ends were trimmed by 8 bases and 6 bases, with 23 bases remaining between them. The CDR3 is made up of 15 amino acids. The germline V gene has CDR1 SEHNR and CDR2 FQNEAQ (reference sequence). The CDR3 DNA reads TGTGCCAGCCAGGGGGGCGGCGGCGGACGAAGCGAGCAGTACTTC. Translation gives CASQGGGGGRSEQYF.

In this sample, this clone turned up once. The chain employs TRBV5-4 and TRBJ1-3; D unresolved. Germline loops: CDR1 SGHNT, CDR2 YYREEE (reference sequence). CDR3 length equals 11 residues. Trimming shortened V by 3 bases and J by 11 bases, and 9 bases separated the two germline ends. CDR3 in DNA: TGTGCCAGCAGCTCCCAAAGCGCCATATATTTT. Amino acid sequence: CASSSQSAIYF.

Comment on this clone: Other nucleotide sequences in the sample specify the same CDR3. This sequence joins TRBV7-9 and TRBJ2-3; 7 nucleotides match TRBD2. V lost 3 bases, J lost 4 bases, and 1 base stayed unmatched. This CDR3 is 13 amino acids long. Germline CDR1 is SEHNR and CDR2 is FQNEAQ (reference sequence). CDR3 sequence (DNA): TGTGCCAGCAGCTTGGGGGGGGCAGATACGCAGTATTTT. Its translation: CASSLGGADTQYF. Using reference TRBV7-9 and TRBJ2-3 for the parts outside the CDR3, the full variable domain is DTGVSQNPRHKITKRGQNVTFRCDPISEHNRLYWYRQTLGQGPEFLTYFQNEAQLEKSRLLSDRFSAERPKGSFSTLEIQRTEQGDSAMYLCASSLGGADTQYFGPGTRLTVL.

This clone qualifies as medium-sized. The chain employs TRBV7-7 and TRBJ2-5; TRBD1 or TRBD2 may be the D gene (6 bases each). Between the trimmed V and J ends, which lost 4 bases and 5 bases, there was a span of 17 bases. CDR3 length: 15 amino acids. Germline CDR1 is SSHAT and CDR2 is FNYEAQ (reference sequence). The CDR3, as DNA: TGTGCCAGCAGCTCGACAGGAGGGGGGTTTGAGACCCAGTACTTC. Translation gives CASSSTGGGFETQYF.

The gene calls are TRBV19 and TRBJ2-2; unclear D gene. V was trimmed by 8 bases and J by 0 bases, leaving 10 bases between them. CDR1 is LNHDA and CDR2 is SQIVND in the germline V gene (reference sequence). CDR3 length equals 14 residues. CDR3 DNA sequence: TGTGCCAGTTTAGGAAAGACGAACACCGGGGAGCTGTTTTTT. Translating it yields CASLGKTNTGELFF. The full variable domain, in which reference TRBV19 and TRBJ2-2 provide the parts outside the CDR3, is DGGITQSPKYLFRKEGQNVTLSCEQNLNHDAMYWYRQDPGQGLRLIYYSQIVNDFQKGDIAEGYSVSREKKESFPLTVTSAQKNPTAFYLCASLGKTNTGELFFGEGSRLTVL.

DNA for the CDR3: TGTGCCAGCAGCTTAGATCTTGCTAGCGGGAGTTCGGGTGAGCAGTTCTTC. Amino acid sequence: CASSLDLASGSSGEQFF. V gene TRBV11-3 combines with J gene TRBJ2-1; 10 bases map to TRBD2. J gave up 9 bases and V 0 bases, and 11 bases lay outside the gene matches. The CDR3 contains 17 residues. Germline V lookup: CDR1 SGHNT, CDR2 YENEEA.

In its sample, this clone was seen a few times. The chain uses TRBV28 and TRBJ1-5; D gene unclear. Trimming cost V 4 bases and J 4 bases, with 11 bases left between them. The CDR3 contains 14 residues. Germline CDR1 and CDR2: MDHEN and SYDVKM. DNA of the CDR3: TGTGCCAGCAGTTCCTCCGGCTGGAATCAGCCCCAGCATTTT. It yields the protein CASSSSGWNQPQHF.

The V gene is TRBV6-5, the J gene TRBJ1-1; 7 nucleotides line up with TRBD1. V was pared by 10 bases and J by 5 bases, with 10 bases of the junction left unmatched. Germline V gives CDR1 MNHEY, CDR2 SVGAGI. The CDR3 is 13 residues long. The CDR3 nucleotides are TGTGCCACCTCGAGACAGGGCAGGACTGAAGCTTTCTTT. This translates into CATSRQGRTEAFF.

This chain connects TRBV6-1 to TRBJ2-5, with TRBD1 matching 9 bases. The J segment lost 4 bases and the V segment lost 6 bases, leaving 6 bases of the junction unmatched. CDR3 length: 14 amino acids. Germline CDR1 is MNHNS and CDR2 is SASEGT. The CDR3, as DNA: TGTGCCAGCAGATTGGGACAGGGTGGAGAGACCCAGTACTTC. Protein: CASRLGQGGETQYF.